A single sample gave rise to the 22 T cell receptor beta chains below, sequenced in a study of response to subunit inactivated influenza vaccine. TCRdb called the RT-PCR reads again in MiXCR, with one record for every CDR3 protein. This sample has about 540,000 distinct CDR3 sequences, with 14% found just once. The input for sequencing was PBMCs from blood, taken roughly 13 days after vaccination. These receptors all come from a man aged 50 or older who received an inactivated influenza vaccine.

V and J are TRBV4-1 and TRBJ1-4; D remains unclear. This CDR3 comprises 17 residues. Per germline, CDR1 MGHRA and CDR2 YSYEKL. With 1 base removed from V and 6 bases from J, the gap between germline ends came to 18 bases. The chain's CDR3 is CASSQVVGIRVDEKLFF. CDR3 nucleotides: TGCGCCAGCAGCCAAGTTGTGGGGATACGGGTCGATGAAAAACTGTTTTTT.

V and J are TRBV12-3 or TRBV12-4 and TRBJ2-3; 10 nucleotides align to TRBD2. Trimming removed 8 bases from V and 2 bases from J; junction bases left unmatched: 4. CDR3 length: 14 residues. In DNA form, the CDR3 reads TGTGCCAGCCGGACTAGCGGAATCACAGATACGCAGTATTTT. Amino acids: CASRTSGITDTQYF.

V gene TRBV7-6 combines with J gene TRBJ1-3; D may be TRBD1 (6 bases). The V gene's germline CDR1 is SGHVS and CDR2 FNYEAQ. The CDR3 sequence is 15 residues long. V was pared by 3 bases and J by 1 base, with 10 bases between. CDR3 residues: CASSLDRRSGNTIYF. CDR3 nucleotide sequence: TGTGCCAGCAGCTTGGACAGACGATCTGGAAACACCATATATTTT. The full variable domain, its missing parts supplied by reference TRBV7-6 and TRBJ1-3, is GAGVSQSPRYKVTKRGQDVALRCDPISGHVSLYWYRQALGQGPEFLTYFNYEAQQDKSGLPNDRFSAERPEGSISTLTIQRTEQRDSAMYRCASSLDRRSGNTIYFGEGSWLTVV.

This clonotype was seen a few times. The chain has TRBV3-1 and TRBJ1-2; 7 bases are shared with TRBD1. The CDR3 covers 15 residues. CDR1 is LGHDT and CDR2 is YNNKEL in the germline V gene (reference sequence). The ends lost 0 bases at V and 6 bases at J; junction bases unmatched: 7. The CDR3 bases are TGTGCCAGCAGCCAAGATCGGGCAGGGGGTAATGGCTACACCTTC. Residues: CASSQDRAGGNGYTF.

The DNA of the CDR3 is TGTGCCAGCAGCTTAGCGCTGGGGGAGGTAGCCAAAAACATTCAGTACTTC. It is translated as CASSLALGEVAKNIQYF. The chain couples TRBV7-9 to TRBJ2-4; perhaps TRBD2 as D (6 bases). The germline gives CDR1 SEHNR, CDR2 FQNEAQ (reference sequence). V lost 0 bases and J lost 0, with 12 bases in between. The CDR3 sequence is 17 residues long.

This clonotype was picked up a small number of times. The chain combines TRBV7-9 with TRBJ2-7; the D call may be TRBD1 or TRBD2 (5 bases each). This CDR3 has 15 residues. The ends were cut back, 2 bases at V and 0 bases at J, with 11 bases in the middle. Germline values: CDR1 SEHNR, CDR2 FQNEAQ (reference sequence). The CDR3 nucleotides are TGTGCCAGCAGCTTAAGTGGGACGTACTCCTACGAGCAGTACTTC. It translates to CASSLSGTYSYEQYF.

This clonotype was counted between two and nine times. This chain connects TRBV27 to TRBJ1-1, with no clear D. The CDR3 runs to 14 residues. The V gene's germline CDR1 is MNHEY and CDR2 SMNVEV (reference sequence). Trimming took off 4 bases at V and 0 bases at J, with 9 bases between the two ends. The CDR3 reads CASSSSALNTEAFF. The CDR3 DNA is TGTGCCAGCAGTTCAAGCGCTCTGAACACTGAAGCTTTCTTT.

V is TRBV29-1 and J is TRBJ2-1; 8 bases line up with TRBD2. The CDR3 is made up of 16 amino acids. V was clipped by 1 base and J by 2 bases; unmatched bases: 7. Germline CDR1 and CDR2: SQVTM and ANQGSEA. In DNA, the CDR3 is TGCAGCGTTGAAGGTAGGGTAGCGGGGCCCTACAATGAGCAGTTCTTC. Amino acids: CSVEGRVAGPYNEQFF.

This clonotype was seen more than once but under ten times. The gene calls are TRBV7-2 and TRBJ1-6; 7 nucleotides match TRBD1. CDR3 length: 14 amino acids. The germline gives CDR1 SGHTA, CDR2 FQGNSA. The V segment lost 6 bases and the J segment 6 bases; nucleotides outside the gene matches: 5. The CDR3 sequence: CASSTGDGNSPLHF. In nucleotides, the CDR3 is TGTGCCAGCAGTACAGGGGATGGTAATTCACCCCTCCACTTT.

J is TRBJ2-7 and V is TRBV20-1; no clear D. The germline CDR1 and CDR2 sequences are DFQATT and SNEGSKA (reference sequence). Trimming left V 3 bases short and J 3 bases short, with 18 bases between. This CDR3 has 15 amino acids. CDR3 region: CSARRTFGRLYEQYF. DNA for the CDR3: TGCAGTGCTAGGCGGACCTTCGGCCGCCTCTACGAGCAGTACTTC.

This chain uses TRBV6-2 or TRBV6-3 with TRBJ2-7; possible D gene TRBD1, 6 bases. This CDR3 is 17 amino acids long. Trimming removed 4 bases from V and 0 bases from J, with 19 bases in between. CDR1 and CDR2 (germline): MNHEY, SVGEGT. The CDR3 nucleotides read TGTGCCAGCAGTTTTGGTCTCAGGGGAAGGAGCTCCTACGAGCAGTACTTC. Protein: CASSFGLRGRSSYEQYF.

The V gene is TRBV6-6, the J gene TRBJ1-1, with D unresolved. The CDR3 contains 13 residues. The ends were cut back, 7 bases at V and 4 bases at J, with 13 bases in the middle. Germline V CDR1 and CDR2: MNHNY, SVGAGI (reference sequence). Written as DNA, the CDR3 is TGTGCCAGCACCTTAGGGTCAACCACTGAAGCTTTCTTT. Protein product: CASTLGSTTEAFF.

There are many counts of this clonotype. One junction end does not reproduce the germline sequence, and a read error may be involved. The rearrangement uses TRBV7-9 and TRBJ1-1; D is perhaps TRBD1 (6 bases). The CDR3 has 13 amino acids. CDR1 is SEHNR, CDR2 FQNEAQ, per germline (reference sequence). CDR3 protein: CASSRQENTEAFF. The CDR3 bases are TGCGCCAGCAGCAGACAGGAGAACACTGAAGCTTTCTTT.

This clonotype was seen only a few times. The chain has TRBV6-2 or TRBV6-3 and TRBJ2-3; D is unclear. Germline V CDR1 and CDR2: MNHEY, SVGEGT. This CDR3 comprises 13 residues. V was shortened by 4 bases and J by 8 bases, with 13 bases between the two germline ends. The CDR3 region is CASSSQLLGTQYF. The CDR3 DNA follows: TGTGCCAGCAGTTCCCAGCTTCTTGGTACGCAGTATTTT.

CDR3 region: CASRTTGAKNIQYF. The CDR3 coding sequence is TGTGCCAGCAGAACGACAGGGGCCAAAAACATTCAGTACTTC. The V call is TRBV7-2, the J call TRBJ2-4; 7 nucleotides align to TRBD1. The CDR3 consists of 14 residues. With V trimmed by 6 bases and J by 1 base, 3 bases remained unmatched. Germline V gives CDR1 SGHTA, CDR2 FQGNSA.

This clonotype was detected only a few times. V gene TRBV29-1 combines with J gene TRBJ1-2; no clear D gene. This CDR3 contains 15 residues. V shed 7 bases and J shed 5 bases, with 23 bases lying between them. The germline gives CDR1 SQVTM, CDR2 ANQGSEA. For the CDR3, the DNA is TGCAGCGCTGGACCCGATTCCCCATCGGCGTATGGCTACACCTTC. Translation gives CSAGPDSPSAYGYTF. The full variable domain, completed using reference TRBV29-1 and TRBJ1-2, is SAVISQKPSRDICQRGTSLTIQCQVDSQVTMMFWYRQQPGQSLTLIATANQGSEATYESGFVIDKFPISRPNLTFSTLTVSNMSPEDSSIYLCSAGPDSPSAYGYTFGSGTRLTVV.

This clonotype was picked up a small number of times. Since a much larger clone is just one base distant, this may be a read error. The chain couples TRBV28 to TRBJ1-6; D gene ambiguous. Germline V lookup: CDR1 MDHEN, CDR2 SYDVKM. The CDR3 totals 12 residues. The CDR3 coding sequence is TGTGCCGGCAACGGCCATAATTTACCCCTCCACTTT. Protein sequence: CAGNGHNLPLHF.

The chain recombines TRBV12-3 or TRBV12-4 with TRBJ2-3; 9 bases map to TRBD2. The CDR3 consists of 14 residues. Germline trimming cut 7 bases from V and 3 bases from J; bases unmatched to any gene: 5. The CDR3 sequence is CASKRGGATDTQYF. CDR3 coding DNA: TGTGCCAGCAAACGCGGGGGGGCAACAGATACGCAGTATTTT.

The rearrangement links TRBV28 to TRBJ1-1; D gene ambiguous. Germline V gene data show CDR1 as MDHEN and CDR2 as SYDVKM. This CDR3 contains 13 residues. V lost 3 bases, J lost 7 bases, and 12 bases lay in between. The CDR3 spells CASSFRGGIEAFF. In DNA, the CDR3 is TGTGCCAGCAGTTTCCGGGGTGGCATTGAAGCTTTCTTT.

This clonotype was recorded a few times. This chain uses TRBV7-8 with TRBJ2-1; 10 bases line up with TRBD2. CDR1 and CDR2 (germline): SGHVS, FQNEAQ. V shed 2 bases and J 1 base; nucleotides not matched to a gene: 5. The CDR3 runs to 17 residues. DNA of the CDR3: TGTGCCAGCAGCTTATCTAGCGGGGGACCATCCTACAATGAGCAGTTCTTC. Translating it yields CASSLSSGGPSYNEQFF.

The gene calls are TRBV6-2 or TRBV6-3 and TRBJ1-2; D unclear. Germline-derived CDR1 and CDR2 are MNHEY and SVGEGT. The CDR3 extends over 11 amino acids. Trimming took 5 bases from V and 4 from J, leaving 5 bases between them. The chain's CDR3 is CASSVSYGYTF. CDR3 nucleotide sequence: TGTGCCAGCAGTGTAAGCTATGGCTACACCTTC.

This clonotype was seen only a few times. This chain uses TRBV9 with TRBJ2-3, with D possibly TRBD2 on 5 matching bases. The CDR3 length is 15 residues. Trimming left V 0 bases short and J 0 bases short, with 8 bases between. CDR1 and CDR2 (germline): SGDLS, YYNGEE. CDR3 nucleotides: TGTGCCAGCAGCGTAGGAGGGTCTAGCACAGATACGCAGTATTTT. Protein sequence: CASSVGGSSTDTQYF.